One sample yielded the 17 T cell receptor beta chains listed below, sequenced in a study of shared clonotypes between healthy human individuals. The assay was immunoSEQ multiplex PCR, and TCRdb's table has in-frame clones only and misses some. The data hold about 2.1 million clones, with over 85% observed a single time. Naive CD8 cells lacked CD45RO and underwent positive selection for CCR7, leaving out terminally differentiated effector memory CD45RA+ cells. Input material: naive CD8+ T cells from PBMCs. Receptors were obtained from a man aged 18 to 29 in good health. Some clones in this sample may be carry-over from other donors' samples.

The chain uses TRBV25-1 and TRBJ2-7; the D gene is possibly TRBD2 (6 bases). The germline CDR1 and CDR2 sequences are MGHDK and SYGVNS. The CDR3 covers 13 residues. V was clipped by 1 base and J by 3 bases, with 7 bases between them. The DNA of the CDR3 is TGTGCCAGCAGTGAATCGCGGGGCTACGAGCAGTACTTC. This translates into CASSESRGYEQYF.

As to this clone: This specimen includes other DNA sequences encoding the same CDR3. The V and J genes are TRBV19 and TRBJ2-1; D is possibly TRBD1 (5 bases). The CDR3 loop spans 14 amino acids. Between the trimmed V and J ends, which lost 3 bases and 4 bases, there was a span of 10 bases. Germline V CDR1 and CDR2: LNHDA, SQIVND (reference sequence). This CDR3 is CASSIQGAYNEQFF. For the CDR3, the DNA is TGTGCCAGTAGTATCCAGGGCGCTTACAATGAGCAGTTCTTC. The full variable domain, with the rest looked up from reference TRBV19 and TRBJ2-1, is DGGITQSPKYLFRKEGQNVTLSCEQNLNHDAMYWYRQDPGQGLRLIYYSQIVNDFQKGDIAEGYSVSREKKESFPLTVTSAQKNPTAFYLCASSIQGAYNEQFFGPGTRLTVL.

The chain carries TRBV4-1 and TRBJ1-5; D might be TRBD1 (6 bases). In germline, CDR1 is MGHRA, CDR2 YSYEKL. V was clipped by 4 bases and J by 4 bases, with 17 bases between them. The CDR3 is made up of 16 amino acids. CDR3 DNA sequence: TGCGCCAGCAGCCCCTTCCGAACAGGGAAAAATCAGCCCCAGCATTTT. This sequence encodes CASSPFRTGKNQPQHF.

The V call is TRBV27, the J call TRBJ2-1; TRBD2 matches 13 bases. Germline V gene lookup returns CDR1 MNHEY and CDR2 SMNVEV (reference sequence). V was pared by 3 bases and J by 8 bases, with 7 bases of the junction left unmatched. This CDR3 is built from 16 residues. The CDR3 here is CASSFIRTSGSDEQFF. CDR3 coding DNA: TGTGCCAGCAGTTTTATTCGGACTAGCGGGAGCGATGAGCAGTTCTTC.

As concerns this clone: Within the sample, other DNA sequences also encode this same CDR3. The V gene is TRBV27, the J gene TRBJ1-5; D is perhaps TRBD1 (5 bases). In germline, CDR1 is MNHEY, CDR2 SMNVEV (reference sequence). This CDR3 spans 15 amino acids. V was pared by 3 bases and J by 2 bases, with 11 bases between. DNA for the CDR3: TGTGCCAGCAGTTTGGGGGTAGGTGGCAATCAGCCCCAGCATTTT. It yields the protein CASSLGVGGNQPQHF.

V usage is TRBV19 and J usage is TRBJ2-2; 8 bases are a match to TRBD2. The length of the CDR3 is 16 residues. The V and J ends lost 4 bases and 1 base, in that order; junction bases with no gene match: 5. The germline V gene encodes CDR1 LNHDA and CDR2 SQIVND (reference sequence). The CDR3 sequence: CASSTGLAENTGELFF. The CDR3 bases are TGTGCCAGTAGTACCGGACTAGCAGAGAACACCGGGGAGCTGTTTTTT.

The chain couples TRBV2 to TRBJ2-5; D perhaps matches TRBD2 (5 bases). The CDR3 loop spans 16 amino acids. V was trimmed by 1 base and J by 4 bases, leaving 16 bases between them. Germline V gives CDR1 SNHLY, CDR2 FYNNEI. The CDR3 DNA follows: TGTGCCAGCAGTGAAGTTTACGGGAAATGGGCAGAGACCCAGTACTTC. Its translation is CASSEVYGKWAETQYF.

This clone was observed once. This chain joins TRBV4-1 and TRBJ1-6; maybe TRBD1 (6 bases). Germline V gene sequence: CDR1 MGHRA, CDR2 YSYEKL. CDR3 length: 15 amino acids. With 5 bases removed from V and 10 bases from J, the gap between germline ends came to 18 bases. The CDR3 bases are TGCGCCAGCAGCATGGCGGACAGCCTGGTGTCACCCCTCCACTTT. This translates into CASSMADSLVSPLHF.

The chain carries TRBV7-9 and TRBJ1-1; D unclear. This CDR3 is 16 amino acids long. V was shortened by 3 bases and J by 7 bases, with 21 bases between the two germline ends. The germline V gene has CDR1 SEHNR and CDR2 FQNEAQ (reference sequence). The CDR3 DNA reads TGTGCCAGCAGCTTCGCCTCACGGGTGATTAAGGATGAAGCTTTCTTT. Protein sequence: CASSFASRVIKDEAFF.

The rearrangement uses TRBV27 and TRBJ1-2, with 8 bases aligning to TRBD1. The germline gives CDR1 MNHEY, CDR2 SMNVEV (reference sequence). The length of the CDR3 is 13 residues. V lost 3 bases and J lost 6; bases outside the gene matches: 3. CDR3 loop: CASSLTGVNGYTF. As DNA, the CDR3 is TGTGCCAGCAGTTTGACAGGGGTAAATGGCTACACCTTC.

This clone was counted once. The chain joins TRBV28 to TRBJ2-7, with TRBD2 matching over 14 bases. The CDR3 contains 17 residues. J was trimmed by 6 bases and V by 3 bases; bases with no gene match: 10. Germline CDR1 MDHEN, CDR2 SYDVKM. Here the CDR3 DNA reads TGTGCCAGCAGTTTTTACCCCCTTGGACTAGCGGGAGGCGAGCAGTACTTC. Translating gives CASSFYPLGLAGGEQYF.

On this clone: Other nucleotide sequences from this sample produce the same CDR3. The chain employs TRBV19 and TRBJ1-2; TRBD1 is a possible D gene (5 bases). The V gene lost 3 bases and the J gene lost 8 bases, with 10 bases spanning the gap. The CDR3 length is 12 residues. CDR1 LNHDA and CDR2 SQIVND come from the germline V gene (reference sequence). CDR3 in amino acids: CASSIGGSGYTF. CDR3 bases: TGTGCCAGTAGTATTGGGGGGAGCGGCTACACCTTC.

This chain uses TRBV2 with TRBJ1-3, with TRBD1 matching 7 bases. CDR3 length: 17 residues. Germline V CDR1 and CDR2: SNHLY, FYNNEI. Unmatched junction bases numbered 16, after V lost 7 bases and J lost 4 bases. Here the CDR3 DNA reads TGTGCCAGCACACTAGACCCCGGGACAGCTATCGGAAACACCATATATTTT. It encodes CASTLDPGTAIGNTIYF.

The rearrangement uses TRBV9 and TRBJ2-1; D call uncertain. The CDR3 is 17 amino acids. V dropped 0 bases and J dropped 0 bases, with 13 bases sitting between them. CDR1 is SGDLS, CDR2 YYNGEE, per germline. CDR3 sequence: CASSVGARPSSYNEQFF. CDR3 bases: TGTGCCAGCAGCGTAGGGGCTAGGCCCAGCTCCTACAATGAGCAGTTCTTC.

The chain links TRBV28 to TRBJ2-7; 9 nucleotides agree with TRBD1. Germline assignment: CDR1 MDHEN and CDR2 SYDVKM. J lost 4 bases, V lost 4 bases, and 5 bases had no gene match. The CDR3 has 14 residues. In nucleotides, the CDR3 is TGTGCCAGCAGTTGGACAGGGGTGAGTTACGAGCAGTACTTC. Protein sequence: CASSWTGVSYEQYF.

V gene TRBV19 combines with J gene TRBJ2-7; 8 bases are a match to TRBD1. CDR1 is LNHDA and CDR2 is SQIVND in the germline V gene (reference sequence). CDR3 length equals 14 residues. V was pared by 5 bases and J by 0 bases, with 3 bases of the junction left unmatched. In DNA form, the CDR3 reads TGTGCCAGTAGTCTGGACAGGGACTCCTACGAGCAGTACTTC. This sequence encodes CASSLDRDSYEQYF.

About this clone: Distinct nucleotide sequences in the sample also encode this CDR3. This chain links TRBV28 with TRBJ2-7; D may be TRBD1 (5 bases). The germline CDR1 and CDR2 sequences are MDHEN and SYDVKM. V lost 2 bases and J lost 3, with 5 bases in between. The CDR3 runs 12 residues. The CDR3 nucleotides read TGTGCCAGCAGTTTAAGGGGCTACGAGCAGTACTTC. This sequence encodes CASSLRGYEQYF. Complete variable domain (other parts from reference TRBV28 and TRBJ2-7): DVKVTQSSRYLVKRTGEKVFLECVQDMDHENMFWYRQDPGLGLRLIYFSYDVKMKEKGDIPEGYSVSREKKERFSLILESASTNQTSMYLCASSLRGYEQYFGPGTRLTVT.